The source of this T cell receptor beta chain is a study of cytomegalovirus exposure and HLA in healthy donors. Study results and limitations: Through in vitro validation, three CMV-associated chains were shown to be specific for CMV antigens. There were some public TCRs occurring in many donors, but most TCR sequences were rare. It was reported that the classifier diagnosed cytomegalovirus status with high specificity and sensitivity in both the original and validation cohorts.

Data came from immunoSEQ multiplex PCR; TCRdb stores just in-frame clones and leaves some out. The sample has about 260,000 clones, roughly 87% seen once. Trimming removed 8 bases at V and 5 bases at J, with 10 bases between. This CDR3 region has 12 residues. Germline V gene sequence: CDR1 MDHEN, CDR2 SYDVKM. Turning to this clone: What it binds is unknown.

Separate from the roughly 700-subject first cohort was the approximately 120-subject validation cohort, to which the donors belonged. The chain recombines TRBV28 with TRBJ2-1; tentative D call: TRBD2 (5 bases). Sequencing was done on a sample of PBMCs. This TCR was sampled from a woman aged 25-40 years in good health and CMV-seronegative. CDR3 region: CASRGFHNEQFF. Here the CDR3 DNA reads TGTGCCAGCCGGGGTTTTCACAATGAGCAGTTCTTC.